This T cell receptor beta chain stems from a study of cytomegalovirus exposure and HLA in healthy donors. As regards this clone: The target antigen is unknown.

Overall study results and limits: Donor immune exposure was known only as CMV serostatus. Researchers counted around 180 TCR beta chains as cytomegalovirus-associated. Earlier results showed most TCR beta V segments being productive about 90% or about 30% of the time.

Primers for the PCR totalled 60 Vbeta and 13 Jbeta. Original processing notes: Later, roughly 80 million unique TCR beta chains were counted in an analysis, and around 11 million of them were shared. Generated by immunoSEQ multiplex PCR, the TCRdb table keeps only in-frame clones and is missing some. That table gives V, J and clone size, and the DNA gave D and trimming. Here the sample spans more than 200,000 clones, 83% being singletons. V shed 3 bases and J shed 1 base, with 10 bases lying between them. Germline values: CDR1 SGHTA, CDR2 FQGNSA. There are 15 residues in the CDR3. Sequencing was done on a sample of PBMCs. The TCR comes from a girl aged 10-17 years in good health and CMV-seronegative. V and J are TRBV7-2 and TRBJ2-1; TRBD1 is a possible D gene (6 bases). For the CDR3, the DNA is TGTGCCAGCAGCTTTATAGGACAGTCCTACAATGAGCAGTTCTTC. This translates into CASSFIGQSYNEQFF.